A single sample is the source of the 20 T cell receptor beta chains below, sequenced in a study of blood T cells in healthy people across ages. A J-beta primer mix and a sample-barcoded 5' primer were used in a second PCR of roughly 6 to 11 cycles. In TCRdb, the 5' RACE reads were re-called with MiXCR into one record per CDR3 protein. The top ten clones hold about a fifth of a sample with about a million distinct CDR3 sequences, roughly 47% of them seen once. Sequencing used blood. These receptor sequences come from a woman aged 55-75 years in good health.

Only a few counts were recorded for this clonotype. This sequence joins TRBV27 and TRBJ2-1, with D unclear. The V gene's germline CDR1 is MNHEY and CDR2 SMNVEV (reference sequence). V gave up 2 bases and J gave up 5 bases, with 13 bases separating them. The CDR3 is 15 residues long. The CDR3 is CASSLRARENNEQFF. CDR3 nucleotide sequence: TGTGCCAGCAGTTTAAGAGCGAGAGAAAACAATGAGCAGTTCTTC.

The CDR3 is CSASKWGAEAFF. The CDR3 nucleotides are TGCAGTGCTAGTAAGTGGGGCGCTGAAGCTTTCTTT. The chain combines TRBV20-1 with TRBJ1-1; weak D call: TRBD1 (5 bases). The germline V gene encodes CDR1 DFQATT and CDR2 SNEGSKA (reference sequence). V was cut by 3 bases and J by 6 bases, with 11 bases left in between. The CDR3 extends over 12 amino acids.

This clonotype was counted between two and nine times. V is TRBV11-2 and J is TRBJ2-7; no reliable D call. Germline CDR1 and CDR2: SGHAT and FQNNGV. Trimming stripped 5 bases from V and 3 bases from J, with 8 bases between. The CDR3 spans 12 residues. The CDR3 loop is CASSQAYYEQYF. The CDR3 region has the DNA TGTGCCAGCAGCCAGGCCTACTACGAGCAGTACTTC.

This clonotype was found a few times. V and J are TRBV10-3 and TRBJ2-3; 9 positions match TRBD2. The V gene end was trimmed by 0 bases and the J gene end by 6 bases; junction bases not matched to a gene: 7. Germline loops: CDR1 ENHRY, CDR2 SYGVKD. The CDR3 has 16 amino acids. CDR3 DNA sequence: TGTGCCATCAGTGAGTCCGGCGGGAGGGTCGCGGATACGCAGTATTTT. This translates into CAISESGGRVADTQYF.

This clonotype was seen a few times. The chain has TRBV5-1 and TRBJ2-5; D gene ambiguous. The V end was cut by 1 base, the J end by 2 bases, with 6 bases between. The CDR3 length is 13 residues. Germline CDR1 and CDR2: SGHRS and YFSETQ. As DNA, the CDR3 is TGCGCCAGCAGCTTGTCAAATCAAGAGACCCAGTACTTC. Translated, it gives CASSLSNQETQYF.

The chain combines TRBV10-3 with TRBJ2-7, with TRBD1 identical over 7 bases. Trimming took 9 bases from V and 1 from J; bases not matched to a gene: 12. Germline-derived CDR1 and CDR2 are ENHRY and SYGVKD. The CDR3 totals 15 residues. This CDR3 reads CAINPTGDDSYEQYF. CDR3 in DNA: TGTGCCATTAACCCTACAGGGGACGATTCCTACGAGCAGTACTTC.

This chain uses TRBV4-3 with TRBJ1-2; D gene unclear. The V end lost 0 bases, the J end lost 0 bases, and 11 bases lay between the germline ends. The germline CDR1 and CDR2 sequences are LGHNA and YSLEER. This CDR3 region has 16 residues. Here the CDR3 DNA reads TGCGCCAGCAGCCAAGATTTTCGGGATCCTAACTATGGCTACACCTTC. Its translation: CASSQDFRDPNYGYTF.

This clonotype was seen a few times. The chain uses TRBV28 and TRBJ2-7, with 10 bases identical to TRBD2. The CDR3 spans 15 residues. Per the germline V gene, CDR1 is MDHEN and CDR2 is SYDVKM. V lost 4 bases to trimming and J lost 4 bases; unmatched junction nucleotides: 7. The CDR3 region is CASSSLAGVEYEQYF. The CDR3 DNA is TGTGCCAGCAGTTCCCTAGCGGGAGTGGAGTACGAGCAGTACTTC.

V gene TRBV5-1 combines with J gene TRBJ2-5; 10 bases map to TRBD1. After removal of 4 bases from V and 11 bases from J, the junction contained 14 bases not matched to a gene. Germline loops: CDR1 SGHRS, CDR2 YFSETQ. The CDR3 spans 15 residues. The CDR3 coding sequence is TGCGCCAGCAGCCCTCAGGGACAGGGGCACAATGAGCAGTACTTC. It yields the protein CASSPQGQGHNEQYF.

The genes are TRBV4-1 and TRBJ2-7; D is possibly TRBD2 (6 bases). The CDR3 is 14 amino acids. V was pared by 2 bases and J by 4 bases, with 12 bases between. Germline CDR1 is MGHRA and CDR2 is YSYEKL. The CDR3 region has the DNA TGCGCCAGCAGCCAAAAACTAGCCCTATACGAGCAGTACTTC. Encoded protein: CASSQKLALYEQYF.

The chain carries TRBV6-5 and TRBJ2-7; a weak D match, TRBD2 (6 bases). V was trimmed by 5 bases and J by 6 bases, leaving 14 bases between them. The V gene's germline CDR1 is MNHEY and CDR2 SVGAGI. The CDR3 sequence is 13 residues long. CDR3 DNA sequence: TGTGCCAGCAGTGACCGGGGGACCGCCGAGCAGTACTTC. Amino acids: CASSDRGTAEQYF.

This clonotype was counted between two and nine times. The chain employs TRBV20-1 and TRBJ2-5; either TRBD1 or TRBD2 may fit D (6 bases each). The CDR3 loop spans 15 amino acids. Trimming took off 4 bases at V and 4 bases at J, with 19 bases between the two ends. Germline V gene data show CDR1 as DFQATT and CDR2 as SNEGSKA (reference sequence). The CDR3 DNA reads as TGCAGTGCTAACGACCCGGGGGCGCTTTTAGAGACCCAGTACTTC. Translating it yields CSANDPGALLETQYF.

This chain joins TRBV10-3 and TRBJ2-5; 7 bases are a match to TRBD2. With 2 bases clipped from V and 11 bases from J, the junction kept 14 bases outside the gene matches. This CDR3 has 15 amino acids. Germline V gives CDR1 ENHRY, CDR2 SYGVKD. CDR3 loop: CAISETSETYNEQYF. The CDR3 DNA sequence: TGTGCCATCAGTGAGACTAGCGAGACTTACAATGAGCAGTACTTC.

This clonotype was detected a few times. The chain employs TRBV14 and TRBJ2-5; TRBD1 matches 10 bases. The CDR3 is 14 amino acids. CDR1 is SGHDN and CDR2 is FVKESK in the germline V gene. V shed 1 base and J 6 bases; nucleotides not matched to a gene: 2. CDR3 amino acids: CASSQGDRGKTQYF. For the CDR3, the DNA is TGTGCCAGCAGCCAAGGGGACAGGGGCAAGACCCAGTACTTC.

This clonotype was seen only a few times. The J gene is TRBJ2-7, the V gene TRBV7-2; TRBD1 might be the D (6 bases). The J call may be incorrect, as the DNA end agrees better with TRBJ2-5. Germline V gene data show CDR1 as SGHTA and CDR2 as FQGNSA. The CDR3 is 13 residues long. CDR3 nucleotide sequence: TGTGCCAGCAGCTCGCAAAGGGGGGAGACCCAGTACTTC. Protein: CASSSQRGETQYF.

For this clonotype: Being one base from a much bigger clone, this may be a read error. The chain uses TRBV12-3 or TRBV12-4 and TRBJ2-4; no reliable D call. The DNA end lines up better with TRBJ2-7; the J call may be wrong. This CDR3 contains 12 residues. DNA for the CDR3: TGTGCCATGCCACCTTGGGTCTACGAGCAGTACTTC. This gives the protein CAMPPWVYEQYF.

This clonotype was found a few times. This rearrangement joins TRBV12-3 or TRBV12-4 to TRBJ1-2; D unresolved. This CDR3 has 16 amino acids. The V gene lost 0 bases and the J gene lost 1 base, with 12 bases spanning the gap. CDR3 sequence: CASSLARSKVNYGYTF. The CDR3 DNA reads as TGTGCCAGCAGTTTAGCCCGAAGTAAAGTTAACTATGGCTACACCTTC.

In its sample, this clonotype was seen a few times. This chain uses TRBV7-2 with TRBJ2-4; D is unclear. The DNA end is a closer match to TRBJ2-7, so the J assignment may be wrong. The CDR3 spans 16 residues. The germline gives CDR1 SGHTA, CDR2 FQGNSA. The DNA of the CDR3 is TGTGCCAGCAGCTTAGTCGTTTTGGTGGAAGGGTACGAGCAGTACTTC. Protein: CASSLVVLVEGYEQYF.

This clonotype was observed a single time. The chain links TRBV10-3 to TRBJ2-3; 8 bases match TRBD2. Germline CDR1 reads ENHRY; CDR2 reads SYGVKD. The CDR3 contains 16 residues. Trimming took 0 bases from V and 4 from J; bases not matched to a gene: 6. The CDR3 nucleotides are TGTGCCATCAGTGAGTCGACGACTAGCGTCGCAGATACGCAGTATTTT. Amino acid sequence: CAISESTTSVADTQYF.

The chain couples TRBV12-3 or TRBV12-4 to TRBJ2-1, with TRBD1 as a possible D gene (6 bases). This CDR3 spans 14 amino acids. V shed 2 bases and J shed 7 bases, with 12 bases lying between them. CDR3 protein: CASSLPQGRNEQFF. CDR3 bases: TGTGCCAGCAGTTTACCACAGGGTAGGAATGAGCAGTTCTTC.